Given below is one T cell receptor beta chain in context. The entry originates in a study of shared clonotypes between healthy human individuals. Healthy and HIV-negative, the adult donors had no recent acute infections or vaccinations. Sequencing used immunoSEQ multiplex PCR; TCRdb keeps in-frame clones, though not all of them. The sample lists almost 750,000 clones, 55% to 75% seen once, with more than 1.5% in the top ten. This CDR3 is 13 amino acids long. The V end was cut by 3 bases, the J end by 5 bases, with 10 bases between. Per germline, CDR1 SEHNR and CDR2 FQNEAQ (reference sequence). Sample: memory CD4+ T cells sorted from blood. Subset described: CD45RA-negative fraction. This sequence joins TRBV7-9 and TRBJ2-5; D tentatively reads TRBD1 or TRBD2 (5 bases each). The sequence was collected from a woman under 40 in good health. The CDR3 here is CASSFRDEETQYF. As DNA, the CDR3 is TGTGCCAGCAGCTTCAGGGACGAGGAGACCCAGTACTTC.